The rows below give T cell receptor beta chains drawn from one sample of a study of cytomegalovirus exposure and HLA in healthy donors. TCRdb's copy holds only in-frame clones and misses some; the assay was immunoSEQ multiplex PCR. The profile shows some 180,000 clones, just over 75% of them singletons. The sample comprised PBMCs. The receptors originated from a man aged 18-30 years in good health and CMV-seronegative. The CDR3 runs from the conserved cysteine through the conserved F or W. The order of the fields is clone size, V gene, CDR3 length, CDR3 protein. The size field is filled for only some rows; it gives once, few, many or a size class.

clone_size: .
v_call: TRBV30
cdr3_length: 14
cdr3_aa: CAWSVGGSRPEAFF

clone_size: .
v_call: TRBV5-4
cdr3_length: 12
cdr3_aa: CASSLSSEGAFF

clone_size: .
v_call: TRBV30
cdr3_length: 15
cdr3_aa: CAWRIRDRETDTQYF

clone_size: .
v_call: TRBV7-2
cdr3_length: 13
cdr3_aa: CASSLGAGGEQYF

clone_size: once
v_call: TRBV7-9
cdr3_length: 15
cdr3_aa: CASSSFNRAGAEAFF

clone_size: .
v_call: TRBV11-2
cdr3_length: 18
cdr3_aa: CASSLFVGAGGTQETQYF

clone_size: few
v_call: TRBV13
cdr3_length: 12
cdr3_aa: CASSLSQDGYTF

clone_size: once
v_call: TRBV18
cdr3_length: 16
cdr3_aa: CASSPPGSGGTGELFF

clone_size: .
v_call: TRBV9
cdr3_length: 15
cdr3_aa: CASSESGSRGEKLFF

clone_size: .
v_call: TRBV28
cdr3_length: 15
cdr3_aa: CASSSPGTSGETQYF

clone_size: .
v_call: TRBV18
cdr3_length: 15
cdr3_aa: CASSPGVLSPAEAFF

clone_size: .
v_call: TRBV9
cdr3_length: 16
cdr3_aa: CASSVGPGGRVNEQFF

clone_size: once
v_call: TRBV5-8
cdr3_length: 15
cdr3_aa: CASSGRDRENSPLHF

clone_size: .
v_call: TRBV6-1
cdr3_length: 15
cdr3_aa: CASHSGGAGTDTQYF

clone_size: once
v_call: TRBV6-5
cdr3_length: 15
cdr3_aa: CASSYDRGSGNTIYF

clone_size: few
v_call: TRBV11-2
cdr3_length: 15
cdr3_aa: CASSLAGSGANVLTF

clone_size: .
v_call: TRBV29-1
cdr3_length: 13
cdr3_aa: CSVGSGTHNEQFF

clone_size: .
v_call: TRBV5-6
cdr3_length: 14
cdr3_aa: CASSLDRGDYGYTF

clone_size: .
v_call: TRBV6-4
cdr3_length: 13
cdr3_aa: CASRAGTHYEQYF

clone_size: .
v_call: TRBV7-6
cdr3_length: 17
cdr3_aa: CASSLGASGVSYNEQFF

clone_size: .
v_call: TRBV29-1
cdr3_length: 13
cdr3_aa: CSAWGVFGNTIYF